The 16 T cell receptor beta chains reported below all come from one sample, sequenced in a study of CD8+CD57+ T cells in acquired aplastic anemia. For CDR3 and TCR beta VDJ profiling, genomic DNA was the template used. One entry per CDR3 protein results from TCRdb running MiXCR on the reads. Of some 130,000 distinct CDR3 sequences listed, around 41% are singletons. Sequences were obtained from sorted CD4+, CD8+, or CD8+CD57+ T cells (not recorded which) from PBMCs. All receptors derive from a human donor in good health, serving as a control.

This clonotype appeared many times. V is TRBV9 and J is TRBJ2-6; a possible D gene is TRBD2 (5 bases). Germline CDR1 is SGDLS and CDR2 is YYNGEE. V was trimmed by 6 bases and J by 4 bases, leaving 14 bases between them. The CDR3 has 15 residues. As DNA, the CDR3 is TGTGCCAGCACCAACGGGGTAGGAGGGGCCAACGTCCTGACTTTC. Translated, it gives CASTNGVGGANVLTF.

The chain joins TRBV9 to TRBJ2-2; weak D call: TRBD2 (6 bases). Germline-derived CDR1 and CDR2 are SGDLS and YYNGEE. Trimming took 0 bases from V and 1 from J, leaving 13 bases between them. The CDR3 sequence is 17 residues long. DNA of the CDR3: TGTGCCAGCAGCGTAGCTTGGGGTAGCGGGAACACCGGGGAGCTGTTTTTT. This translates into CASSVAWGSGNTGELFF.

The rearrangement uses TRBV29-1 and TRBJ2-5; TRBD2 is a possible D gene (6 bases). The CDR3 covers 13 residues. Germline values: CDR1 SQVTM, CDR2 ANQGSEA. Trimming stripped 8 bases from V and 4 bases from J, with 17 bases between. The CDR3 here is CSMMRGVPETQYF. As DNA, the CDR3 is TGCAGCATGATGCGGGGCGTCCCAGAGACCCAGTACTTC.

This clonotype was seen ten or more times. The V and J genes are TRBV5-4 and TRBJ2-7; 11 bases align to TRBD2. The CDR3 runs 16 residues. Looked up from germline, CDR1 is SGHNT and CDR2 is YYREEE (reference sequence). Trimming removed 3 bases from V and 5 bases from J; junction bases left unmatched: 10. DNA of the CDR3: TGTGCCAGCAGCTCCCGACTAGCGGGGTCGGTAAACGAGCAGTACTTC. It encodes CASSSRLAGSVNEQYF.

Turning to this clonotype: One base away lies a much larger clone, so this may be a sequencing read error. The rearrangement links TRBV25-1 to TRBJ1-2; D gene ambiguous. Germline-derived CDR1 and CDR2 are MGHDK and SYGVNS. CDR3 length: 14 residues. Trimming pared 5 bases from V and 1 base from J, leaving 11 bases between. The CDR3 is CASSTRAVNYGYTF. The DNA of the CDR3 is TGTGCCAGCAGTACCCGGGCAGTTAACTATGGCTACACCTTC.

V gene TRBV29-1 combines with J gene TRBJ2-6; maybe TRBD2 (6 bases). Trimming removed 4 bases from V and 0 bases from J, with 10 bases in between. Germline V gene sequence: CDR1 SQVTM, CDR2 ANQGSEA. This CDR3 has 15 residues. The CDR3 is CSVGVGGSGANVLTF. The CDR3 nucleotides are TGCAGCGTTGGAGTGGGGGGCTCTGGGGCCAACGTCCTGACTTTC.

The CDR3 reads CASSVTPGQQPLANEKLFF. The CDR3 bases are TGTGCCAGCAGCGTGACACCGGGACAGCAACCATTGGCTAATGAAAAACTGTTTTTT. The V call is TRBV9, the J call TRBJ1-4; 7 bases align to TRBD1. The CDR3 consists of 19 residues. With V trimmed by 2 bases and J by 3 bases, 16 bases remained unmatched. Germline values: CDR1 SGDLS, CDR2 YYNGEE.

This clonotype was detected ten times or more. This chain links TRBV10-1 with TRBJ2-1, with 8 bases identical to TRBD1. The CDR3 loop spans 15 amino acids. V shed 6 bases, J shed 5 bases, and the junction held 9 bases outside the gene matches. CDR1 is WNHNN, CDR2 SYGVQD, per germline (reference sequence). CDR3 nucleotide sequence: TGCGCCAGCAGCAAGTCCGGGACAGGAAACAATGAGCAGTTCTTC. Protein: CASSKSGTGNNEQFF.

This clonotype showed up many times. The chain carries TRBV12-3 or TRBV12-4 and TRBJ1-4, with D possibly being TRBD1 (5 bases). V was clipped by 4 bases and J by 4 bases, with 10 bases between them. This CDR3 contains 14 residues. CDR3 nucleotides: TGTGCCAGCAGTTCGCGGGGCGGTAATGAAAAACTGTTTTTT. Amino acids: CASSSRGGNEKLFF.

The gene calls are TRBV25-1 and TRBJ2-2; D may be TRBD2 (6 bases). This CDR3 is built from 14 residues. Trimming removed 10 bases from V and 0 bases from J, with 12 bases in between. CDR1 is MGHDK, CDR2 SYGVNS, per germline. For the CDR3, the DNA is TGTGCCACCGCTCGGGGGACGAACACCGGGGAGCTGTTTTTT. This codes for CATARGTNTGELFF.

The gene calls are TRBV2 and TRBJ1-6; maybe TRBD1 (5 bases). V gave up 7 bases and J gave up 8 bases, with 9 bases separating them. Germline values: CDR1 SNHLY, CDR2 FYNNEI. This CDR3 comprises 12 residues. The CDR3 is CASTEGHSPLHF. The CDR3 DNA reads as TGTGCCAGCACCGAGGGGCATTCACCCCTCCACTTT. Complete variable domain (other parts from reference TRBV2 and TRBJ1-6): EPEVTQTPSHQVTQMGQEVILRCVPISNHLYFYWYRQILGQKVEFLVSFYNNEISEKSEIFDDQFSVERPDGSNFTLKIRSTKLEDSAMYFCASTEGHSPLHFGNGTRLTVT.

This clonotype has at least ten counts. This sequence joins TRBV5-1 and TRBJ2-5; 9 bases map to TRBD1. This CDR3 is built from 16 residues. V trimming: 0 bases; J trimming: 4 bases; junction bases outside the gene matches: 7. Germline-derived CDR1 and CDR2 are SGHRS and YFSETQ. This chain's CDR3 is CASSLAATGGGETQYF. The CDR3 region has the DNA TGCGCCAGCAGCTTGGCCGCGACAGGGGGGGGAGAGACCCAGTACTTC. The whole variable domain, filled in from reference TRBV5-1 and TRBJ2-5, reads KAGVTQTPRYLIKTRGQQVTLSCSPISGHRSVSWYQQTPGQGLQFLFEYFSETQRNKGNFPGRFSGRQFSNSRSEMNVSTLELGDSALYLCASSLAATGGGETQYFGPGTRLLVL.

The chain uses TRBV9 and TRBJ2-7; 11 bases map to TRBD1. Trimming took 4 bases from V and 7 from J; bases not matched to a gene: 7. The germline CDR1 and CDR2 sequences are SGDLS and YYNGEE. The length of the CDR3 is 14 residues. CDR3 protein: CASSPRTGGNEQYF. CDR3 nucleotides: TGTGCCAGCAGCCCTCGGACAGGGGGCAATGAGCAGTACTTC.

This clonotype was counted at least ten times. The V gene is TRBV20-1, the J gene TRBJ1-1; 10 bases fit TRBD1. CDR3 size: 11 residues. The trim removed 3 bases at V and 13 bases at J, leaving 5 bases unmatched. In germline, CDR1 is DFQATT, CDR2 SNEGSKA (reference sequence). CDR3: CSARSRDRGFF. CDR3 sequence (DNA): TGCAGTGCTAGGAGCCGGGACAGGGGTTTCTTT.

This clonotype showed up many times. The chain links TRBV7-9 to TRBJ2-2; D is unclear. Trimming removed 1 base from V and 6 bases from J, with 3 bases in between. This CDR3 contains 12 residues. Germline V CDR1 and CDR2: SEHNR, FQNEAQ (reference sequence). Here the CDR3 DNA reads TGTGCCAGCAGCTTAGTACCCGGGGAGCTGTTTTTT. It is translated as CASSLVPGELFF.

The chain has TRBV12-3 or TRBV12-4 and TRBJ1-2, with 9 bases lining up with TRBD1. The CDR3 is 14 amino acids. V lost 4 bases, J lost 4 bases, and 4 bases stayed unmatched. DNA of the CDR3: TGTGCCAGCAGTTATTCACAGGGGGCCTATGGCTACACCTTC. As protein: CASSYSQGAYGYTF.